Each of the 18 T cell receptor beta chains below was sequenced from the same sample in a study of T cells after yellow fever vaccination. TCRdb used MiXCR to reprocess the 5' RACE reads, holding one entry per CDR3 protein. Here the sample spans approximately 600,000 distinct CDR3 sequences, 10% to 15% being singletons. The sample in question was PBMCs, obtained on the day of the yellow fever booster vaccination. These TCRs come from a man younger than 45 who received the YFV17D yellow fever vaccine.

Ten or more counts support this clonotype. The chain is built from TRBV6-2 or TRBV6-3 and TRBJ2-1; 7 bases map to TRBD2. Trimming at V came to 5 bases and at J to 7 bases, leaving 17 bases not matched to a gene. There are 17 residues in the CDR3. Looked up from germline, CDR1 is MNHEY and CDR2 is SVGEGT. The CDR3 protein is CASSPGRTGEGLNEQFF. The CDR3 nucleotides read TGTGCCAGCAGTCCGGGCCGTACCGGGGAGGGCCTTAATGAGCAGTTCTTC.

This clonotype occurred a few times. The chain has TRBV11-2 and TRBJ2-1, with TRBD2 matching over 12 bases. CDR1 and CDR2 from the germline V gene are SGHAT and FQNNGV. The CDR3 totals 18 residues. With 1 base clipped from V and 3 bases from J, the junction kept 7 bases outside the gene matches. The CDR3 coding sequence is TGTGCCAGCAGCTTAGGCGGACTACTAGCGGGAGGCTACAATGAGCAGTTCTTC. Translating gives CASSLGGLLAGGYNEQFF.

This rearrangement joins TRBV20-1 to TRBJ2-3; D not certain. This CDR3 is built from 11 residues. Germline CDR1 and CDR2: DFQATT and SNEGSKA (reference sequence). With 2 bases removed from V and 4 bases from J, the gap between germline ends came to 4 bases. The CDR3 here is CSARHSDTQYF. The DNA for the CDR3 is TGCAGTGCTAGACATTCAGATACGCAGTATTTT.

The table lists this clonotype with a few counts. The chain joins TRBV5-1 to TRBJ2-7; 8 nucleotides align to TRBD1. Unmatched junction bases numbered 6, after V lost 5 bases and J lost 2 bases. Germline-derived CDR1 and CDR2 are SGHRS and YFSETQ. The length of the CDR3 is 14 residues. As DNA, the CDR3 is TGCGCCAGCAGTCGGACAGGGTCCCCCTACGAGCAGTACTTC. This encodes CASSRTGSPYEQYF.

The rearrangement joins TRBV3-1 to TRBJ1-2, with D maybe TRBD1 (5 bases). Germline-derived CDR1 and CDR2 are LGHDT and YNNKEL (reference sequence). The V gene lost 4 bases and the J gene lost 5 bases, with 17 bases spanning the gap. The CDR3 is 15 amino acids. CDR3 sequence: CASSPLGGRGYGYTF. The CDR3 DNA reads TGTGCCAGCAGCCCCCTTGGGGGGAGAGGGTATGGCTACACCTTC.

This clonotype was observed a handful of times. The rearrangement uses TRBV7-9 and TRBJ1-5; 7 bases map to TRBD1. Germline V gene data show CDR1 as SEHNR and CDR2 as FQNEAQ (reference sequence). The CDR3 is 14 residues long. V lost 4 bases to trimming and J lost 10 bases; unmatched junction nucleotides: 10. CDR3 DNA: TGTGCCAGCAGCTCTTTGGGGACAGCCTTTCCCCAGCATTTT. Translating it yields CASSSLGTAFPQHF. The full variable domain, its missing parts supplied by reference TRBV7-9 and TRBJ1-5, is DTGVSQNPRHKITKRGQNVTFRCDPISEHNRLYWYRQTLGQGPEFLTYFQNEAQLEKSRLLSDRFSAERPKGSFSTLEIQRTEQGDSAMYLCASSSLGTAFPQHFGDGTRLSIL.

This clonotype came up a few times. The rearrangement joins TRBV7-2 to TRBJ2-7; TRBD2 might be the D (5 bases). CDR3 length: 14 residues. Germline V gene data show CDR1 as SGHTA and CDR2 as FQGNSA. Trimming left V 1 base short and J 3 bases short, with 10 bases between. The CDR3 sequence: CASSLVGIGYEQYF. CDR3 coding DNA: TGTGCCAGCAGCTTAGTCGGGATCGGCTACGAGCAGTACTTC.

The table lists this clonotype with a few counts. The chain employs TRBV27 and TRBJ2-1, with D tentatively TRBD1 (6 bases). Trimming left V 4 bases short and J 7 bases short, with 11 bases between. Germline-derived CDR1 and CDR2 are MNHEY and SMNVEV (reference sequence). CDR3 length: 13 residues. The CDR3 coding sequence is TGTGCCAGCAGTTCTACAGGGTGGAATGAGCAGTTCTTC. Protein: CASSSTGWNEQFF.

This clonotype turned up a few times. The J gene is TRBJ2-7, the V gene TRBV4-3; D is possibly TRBD2 (6 bases). This CDR3 contains 14 residues. CDR1 LGHNA and CDR2 YSLEER come from the germline V gene. Deletions cut 5 bases from V and 5 bases from J, with 16 bases between. The CDR3 loop is CASSFLGLNNEQYF. The CDR3 DNA is TGCGCCAGCAGCTTCCTTGGACTAAACAACGAGCAGTACTTC.

The CDR3 sequence: CASSLGRLSGITYEQYF. DNA of the CDR3: TGTGCCAGCAGCTTAGGACGACTAAGCGGGATAACCTACGAGCAGTACTTC. The rearrangement uses TRBV11-1 and TRBJ2-7, with 7 positions matching TRBD2. J was trimmed by 2 bases and V by 1 base; bases with no gene match: 11. This CDR3 comprises 17 residues. Germline V gene lookup returns CDR1 SGHAT and CDR2 FQDESV (reference sequence).

This clonotype has just a few counts. V is TRBV5-1 and J is TRBJ1-2, with a possible D match to TRBD1 (5 bases). There are 13 residues in the CDR3. The germline V gene has CDR1 SGHRS and CDR2 YFSETQ. Trimming pared 0 bases from V and 8 bases from J, leaving 11 bases between. CDR3 sequence reads: CASSLEPDTGYTF. CDR3 nucleotides: TGCGCCAGCAGCTTGGAGCCGGACACAGGCTACACCTTC.

The chain carries TRBV7-3 and TRBJ2-7; maybe TRBD1 (6 bases). CDR3 length: 13 residues. Germline-derived CDR1 and CDR2 are SGHTA and FQGTGA. V was trimmed by 2 bases and J by 10 bases, leaving 15 bases between them. CDR3 sequence reads: CASSLSRDTFQYF. CDR3 in DNA: TGTGCCAGCAGCTTATCCCGGGACACGTTTCAGTACTTC.

V gene TRBV5-1 combines with J gene TRBJ1-3, with 9 bases lining up with TRBD1. Trimming cost V 1 base and J 1 base; bases outside gene matches: 9. Germline V gives CDR1 SGHRS, CDR2 YFSETQ. This CDR3 spans 18 amino acids. Written as DNA, the CDR3 is TGCGCCAGCAGCTTGAAAGCCCGGACAGGGGTTTCTGGAAACACCATATATTTT. Translated: CASSLKARTGVSGNTIYF.

This clonotype was seen many times. The rearrangement joins TRBV5-6 to TRBJ1-3, with TRBD1 as a possible D gene (5 bases). Germline CDR1 and CDR2: SGHDT and YYEEEE. CDR3 size: 18 residues. V dropped 0 bases and J dropped 2 bases, with 18 bases sitting between them. This CDR3 reads CASSLVHAGRAAGNTIYF. CDR3 in DNA: TGTGCCAGCAGCTTGGTCCACGCCGGCAGGGCTGCTGGAAACACCATATATTTT.

The chain is built from TRBV5-1 and TRBJ2-1, with TRBD2 matching 9 bases. The CDR3 consists of 20 residues. With 3 bases clipped from V and 8 bases from J, the junction kept 24 bases outside the gene matches. Germline-derived CDR1 and CDR2 are SGHRS and YFSETQ. This chain's CDR3 is CASSSAGTFGGRAVDDEQFF. DNA of the CDR3: TGCGCCAGCAGCTCCGCCGGTACGTTTGGCGGGAGGGCCGTAGACGATGAGCAGTTCTTC. Complete variable domain (other parts from reference TRBV5-1 and TRBJ2-1): KAGVTQTPRYLIKTRGQQVTLSCSPISGHRSVSWYQQTPGQGLQFLFEYFSETQRNKGNFPGRFSGRQFSNSRSEMNVSTLELGDSALYLCASSSAGTFGGRAVDDEQFFGPGTRLTVL.

The rearrangement uses TRBV29-1 and TRBJ2-1; D is unclear. CDR3 length equals 13 residues. With 7 bases removed from V and 7 bases from J, the gap between germline ends came to 17 bases. Germline V CDR1 and CDR2: SQVTM, ANQGSEA. The CDR3 sequence is CSANKRNMNEQFF. CDR3 nucleotides: TGCAGCGCCAACAAAAGGAATATGAATGAGCAGTTCTTC.

The chain's CDR3 is CASSLARPGRSEQYF. The DNA for the CDR3 is TGTGCCAGCAGCTTAGCCCGCCCAGGTAGGAGCGAGCAGTACTTC. The rearrangement links TRBV7-6 to TRBJ2-7; D is unclear. The CDR3 runs to 15 residues. Trimming shortened V by 0 bases and J by 6 bases, and 15 bases separated the two germline ends. Germline assignment: CDR1 SGHVS and CDR2 FNYEAQ.

This clonotype was found a few times. The gene calls are TRBV7-2 and TRBJ1-5; D unclear. Germline values: CDR1 SGHTA, CDR2 FQGNSA. The CDR3 spans 12 residues. Trimming cost V 4 bases and J 9 bases, with 10 bases left between them. The CDR3 here is CASSSEVPPQHF. In DNA, the CDR3 is TGTGCCAGCAGCTCCGAGGTGCCGCCCCAGCATTTT.